This T cell receptor (beta chain) is drawn from a study of cytomegalovirus exposure and HLA in healthy donors. 13 Jbeta primers and 60 Vbeta primers were used for the PCR. Sequencing used immunoSEQ multiplex PCR; TCRdb keeps in-frame clones, though not all of them. The table shows approximately 150,000 clones, with approximately 78% occurring only once. The J segment lost 9 bases and the V segment lost 5 bases, leaving 11 bases of the junction unmatched. CDR3 size: 14 residues. Germline CDR1 is MDHEN and CDR2 is SYDVKM. Sequenced material: PBMCs. This TCR was recovered from a female donor in good health and CMV-seronegative. This rearrangement joins TRBV28 to TRBJ1-2, with 8 bases matching TRBD1. The CDR3 DNA is TGTGCCAGCAGTATACTCGGGACAGGTAGTAGCTACACCTTC. Translation gives CASSILGTGSSYTF.